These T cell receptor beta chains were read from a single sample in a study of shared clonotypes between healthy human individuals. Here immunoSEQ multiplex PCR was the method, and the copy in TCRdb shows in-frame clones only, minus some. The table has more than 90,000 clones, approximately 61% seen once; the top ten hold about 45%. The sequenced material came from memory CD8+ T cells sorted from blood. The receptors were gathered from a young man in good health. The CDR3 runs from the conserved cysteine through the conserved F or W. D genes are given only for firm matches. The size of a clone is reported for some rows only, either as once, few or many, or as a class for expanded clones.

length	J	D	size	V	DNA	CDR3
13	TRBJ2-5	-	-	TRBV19	TGTGCCAGTAGCCCGCCGAACCAAGAGACCCAGTACTTC	CASSPPNQETQYF
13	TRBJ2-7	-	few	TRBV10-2	TGCGCCAGCAGTGCGGATAGTCCCTACGAGCAGTACTTC	CASSADSPYEQYF
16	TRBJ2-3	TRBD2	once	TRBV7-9	TGTGCCAGCAGCTTAAGAGGAGCGGGGGGCACAGATACGCAGTATTTT	CASSLRGAGGTDTQYF
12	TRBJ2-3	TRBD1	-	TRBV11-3	TGTGCCAGCAGCGAGGGGGCCGATACGCAGTATTTT	CASSEGADTQYF
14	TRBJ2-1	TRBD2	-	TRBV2	TGTGCCAGCATGGGACTAGCGGAATACAATGAGCAGTTCTTC	CASMGLAEYNEQFF
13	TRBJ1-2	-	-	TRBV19	TGTGCCAGTAGTGATGTTGTATCCTATGGCTACACCTTC	CASSDVVSYGYTF
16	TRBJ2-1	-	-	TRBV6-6	TGTGCCAGCAGTTACTCTCGAGAGGTTCGGGAAAATGAGCAGTTCTTC	CASSYSREVRENEQFF
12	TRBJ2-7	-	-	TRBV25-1	TGTGCCAGCAGTATCGGACGGGGGGAGCAGTACTTC	CASSIGRGEQYF
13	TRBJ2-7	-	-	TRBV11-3	TGTGCCAGCAGCTTAGGGGGAGTGCACGAGCAGTACTTC	CASSLGGVHEQYF
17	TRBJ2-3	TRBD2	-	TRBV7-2	TGTGCCAGCAGCGTCGACCGGCCACTAGCGGGAGGGGATACGCAGTATTTT	CASSVDRPLAGGDTQYF
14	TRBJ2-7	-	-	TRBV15	TGTGCCACCAGCAGAGATCTCTCTTTCTACGAGCAGTACTTC	CATSRDLSFYEQYF
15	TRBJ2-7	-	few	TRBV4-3	TGCGCCAGCAGCCAAGACGTAGGCCCTTCCTACGAGCAGTACTTC	CASSQDVGPSYEQYF
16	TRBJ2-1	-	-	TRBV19	TGTGCCAGTAGTATTGGCGGATTGAGCTCCTACAATGAGCAGTTCTTC	CASSIGGLSSYNEQFF
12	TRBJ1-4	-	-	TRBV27	TGTGCCAGCAGGTCAAGAGGGGAAAAACTGTTTTTT	CASRSRGEKLFF
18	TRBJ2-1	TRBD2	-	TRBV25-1	TGTGCCAGCAGTGAATTTGAGCGGGAGGGTCCTTACTACAATGAGCAGTTCTTC	CASSEFEREGPYYNEQFF
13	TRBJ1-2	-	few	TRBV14	TGTGCCAGCAGCCACGGACCTACCTATGGCTACACCTTC	CASSHGPTYGYTF
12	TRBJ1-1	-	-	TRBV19	TGTGCCAGTAGTCCAGGGGTTTCTGAAGCTTTCTTT	CASSPGVSEAFF
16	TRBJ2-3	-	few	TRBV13	TGTGCCAGCAGCTCCCCCCATACGGAGGCCACAGATACGCAGTATTTT	CASSSPHTEATDTQYF
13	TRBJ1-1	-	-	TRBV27	TGTGCCAGCAGTTTCGGGGGGGCTACTGAAGCTTTCTTT	CASSFGGATEAFF
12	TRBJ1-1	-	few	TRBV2	TGTGCCAGCAGTGATTGGAACACTGAAGCTTTCTTT	CASSDWNTEAFF
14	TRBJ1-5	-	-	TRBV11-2	TGTGCCAGCAGCTTAGGGGGTCCCAATCAGCCCCAGCATTTT	CASSLGGPNQPQHF
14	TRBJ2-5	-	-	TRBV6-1	TGTGCCAGCAGTGAAATGGGCAGACAAGAGACCCAGTACTTC	CASSEMGRQETQYF
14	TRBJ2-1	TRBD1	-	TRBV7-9	TGTGCCAGCAACCACCGGGACAGCTACAATGAGCAGTTCTTC	CASNHRDSYNEQFF
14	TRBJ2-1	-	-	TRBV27	TGTGCCAGCAGTTTCGGTTGGAGGACAAATGAGCAGTTCTTC	CASSFGWRTNEQFF
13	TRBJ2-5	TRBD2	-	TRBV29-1	TGCAGCGTTGAGGGACTAGCGGCGGAGACCCAGTACTTC	CSVEGLAAETQYF
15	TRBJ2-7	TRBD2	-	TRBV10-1	TGCGCCAGCAGTAGGGACCTAGCGGAGGCCTACGAGCAGTACTTC	CASSRDLAEAYEQYF
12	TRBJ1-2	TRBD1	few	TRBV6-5	TGTGCCAGCAGAGGGACAGGCTATGGCTACACCTTC	CASRGTGYGYTF
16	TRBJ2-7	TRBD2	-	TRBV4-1	TGCGCCAGCAGCCAAGAATATCCGGGAGGAGGCTACGAGCAGTACTTC	CASSQEYPGGGYEQYF
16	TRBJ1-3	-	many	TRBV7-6	TGTGCCAGCAGCTTAACCCTCCTGGACTCTGGAAACACCATATATTTT	CASSLTLLDSGNTIYF
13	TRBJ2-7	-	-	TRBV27	TGTGCCAGCAGTCCCGGGGCCTCCTACGAGCAGTACTTC	CASSPGASYEQYF
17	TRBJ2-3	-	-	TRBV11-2	TGTGCCAGCAGCCCGACGGAGGCGGTCCGGGGCACAGATACGCAGTATTTT	CASSPTEAVRGTDTQYF